The 23 T cell receptor beta chains reported below all come from one sample, sequenced in a study of T cell responses to AZD1222 COVID-19 vaccine. Sequencing used immunoSEQ multiplex PCR; TCRdb keeps in-frame clones, though not all of them. The sample comprises some 180,000 clones, around 94% of which are singletons, and 3.6% rests with the top ten. The starting material was peripheral blood, obtained 28 days after the second dose of the MenACWY control vaccine. These receptors were obtained from an adult who received the MenACWY meningococcal vaccine as a control.

The chain has TRBV7-8 and TRBJ1-3, with D hard to call. The V and J ends lost 1 base and 4 bases respectively, with 17 bases between them. The CDR3 extends over 17 amino acids. Germline V lookup: CDR1 SGHVS, CDR2 FQNEAQ. CDR3 DNA sequence: TGTGCCAGCAGCTTAGGGTCGTTATGGGCCCTCGGAAACACCATATATTTT. It encodes CASSLGSLWALGNTIYF.

About this clone: In the same sample, other DNA sequences code for this CDR3. CDR3 sequence: CATSDGGQGGYGYTF. The CDR3 nucleotides read TGTGCCACCAGTGATGGGGGACAGGGCGGCTATGGCTACACCTTC. J is TRBJ1-2 and V is TRBV24-1; 9 nucleotides align to TRBD1. Germline V gene data show CDR1 as KGHDR and CDR2 as SFDVKD. V lost 3 bases and J lost 4; bases outside the gene matches: 5. The CDR3 contains 15 residues.

The rearrangement uses TRBV4-1 and TRBJ2-7, with 9 nucleotides matching TRBD1. The trim removed 5 bases at V and 3 bases at J, leaving 8 bases unmatched. The CDR3 runs to 15 residues. CDR1 MGHRA and CDR2 YSYEKL come from the germline V gene. CDR3: CASSTGQGWDYEQYF. Here the CDR3 DNA reads TGCGCCAGCAGCACGGGACAGGGATGGGACTACGAGCAGTACTTC.

The sample holds one count of this clone. This chain links TRBV7-9 with TRBJ2-1; a weak D match, TRBD1 (6 bases). The germline V gene encodes CDR1 SEHNR and CDR2 FQNEAQ (reference sequence). The length of the CDR3 is 15 residues. The V gene lost 5 bases and the J gene lost 2 bases, with 13 bases spanning the gap. CDR3 sequence reads: CASSRTVGTYNEQFF. As DNA, the CDR3 is TGTGCCAGCAGCCGGACAGTCGGAACCTACAATGAGCAGTTCTTC.

This clone was seen just once. The chain joins TRBV25-1 to TRBJ2-5, with D possibly being TRBD1 (5 bases). Germline CDR1 reads MGHDK; CDR2 reads SYGVNS. V lost 5 bases, J lost 4 bases, and 8 bases lay in between. This CDR3 contains 12 residues. The CDR3 loop is CASSRQTETQYF. The DNA of the CDR3 is TGTGCCAGCAGTCGACAGACAGAGACCCAGTACTTC.

This rearrangement joins TRBV7-2 to TRBJ2-7; 11 bases agree with TRBD2. Germline V gene lookup returns CDR1 SGHTA and CDR2 FQGNSA. Unmatched junction bases numbered 6, after V lost 1 base and J lost 7 bases. CDR3 length: 15 amino acids. The CDR3 nucleotides are TGTGCCAGCAGCTTAGTACTAGCGGGGGCTAGAGAGCAGTACTTC. Encoded protein: CASSLVLAGAREQYF.

The rearrangement links TRBV27 to TRBJ2-7; D unresolved. The CDR3 runs to 14 residues. Germline assignment: CDR1 MNHEY and CDR2 SMNVEV (reference sequence). V dropped 3 bases and J dropped 0 bases, with 9 bases sitting between them. CDR3 bases: TGTGCCAGCAGTTTTGGGCCCGCCTCCTACGAGCAGTACTTC. Its protein is CASSFGPASYEQYF.

The genes are TRBV28 and TRBJ1-5; D perhaps matches TRBD1 (6 bases). This CDR3 is built from 20 residues. In germline, CDR1 is MDHEN, CDR2 SYDVKM. V lost 1 base and J 0 bases, leaving 22 bases between the germline ends. The CDR3 sequence is CASSLYRGPTNDRSNQPQHF. CDR3 sequence (DNA): TGTGCCAGCAGTTTATACCGGGGGCCTACGAATGACCGTAGCAATCAGCCCCAGCATTTT.

The rearrangement joins TRBV5-1 to TRBJ2-6; tentative D call: TRBD1 (5 bases). V was pared by 0 bases and J by 4 bases, with 8 bases between. From germline, CDR1 is SGHRS and CDR2 YFSETQ. This CDR3 is built from 15 residues. The CDR3 DNA sequence: TGCGCCAGCAGCTTGGTAGGGGTCGGGGCCAACGTCCTGACTTTC. This gives the protein CASSLVGVGANVLTF.

The J gene is TRBJ2-3, the V gene TRBV6-2 or TRBV6-3; no clear D gene. The CDR3 spans 14 residues. In germline, CDR1 is MNHEY, CDR2 SVGEGT. V gave up 4 bases and J gave up 6 bases, with 14 bases separating them. CDR3 protein: CASSSLGPWDTQYF. The CDR3 nucleotides are TGTGCCAGCAGTTCCTTAGGGCCATGGGATACGCAGTATTTT.

The chain recombines TRBV7-9 with TRBJ2-7, with 7 bases fitting TRBD2. CDR3 size: 16 residues. The germline V gene has CDR1 SEHNR and CDR2 FQNEAQ (reference sequence). V dropped 4 bases and J dropped 3; count of bases not matched to a gene: 12. The CDR3 DNA reads TGTGCCAGCAGCTCCCACGGGGATGGCGGGGGCTACGAGCAGTACTTC. Protein sequence: CASSSHGDGGGYEQYF. The full variable domain, in which reference TRBV7-9 and TRBJ2-7 provide the parts outside the CDR3, is DTGVSQNPRHKITKRGQNVTFRCDPISEHNRLYWYRQTLGQGPEFLTYFQNEAQLEKSRLLSDRFSAERPKGSFSTLEIQRTEQGDSAMYLCASSSHGDGGGYEQYFGPGTRLTVT.

The CDR3 protein is CASSLTGGPLGDEQFF. CDR3 DNA: TGTGCCAGCAGCTTAACAGGCGGGCCCTTGGGCGATGAGCAGTTCTTC. The V gene is TRBV7-3, the J gene TRBJ2-1; possibly TRBD2 for D (5 bases). V was clipped by 0 bases and J by 8 bases, with 17 bases between them. This CDR3 has 16 amino acids. From germline, CDR1 is SGHTA and CDR2 FQGTGA.

This rearrangement joins TRBV27 to TRBJ2-3; 13 bases match TRBD2. The length of the CDR3 is 18 residues. With 6 bases clipped from V and 1 base from J, the junction kept 10 bases outside the gene matches. Germline V gene sequence: CDR1 MNHEY, CDR2 SMNVEV (reference sequence). CDR3 sequence: CASRPGLAGIRRTDTQYF. For the CDR3, the DNA is TGTGCCAGCAGACCGGGACTAGCGGGGATACGCCGCACAGATACGCAGTATTTT.

V gene TRBV10-3 combines with J gene TRBJ1-1, with D uncertain. V lost 3 bases to trimming and J lost 1 base, with 12 bases between them. In germline, CDR1 is ENHRY, CDR2 SYGVKD. This CDR3 comprises 15 residues. The CDR3 sequence: CAISDGVVKNTEAFF. CDR3 in DNA: TGTGCCATCAGTGACGGGGTGGTGAAGAACACTGAAGCTTTCTTT.

The rearrangement links TRBV18 to TRBJ2-2; D perhaps matches TRBD1 (5 bases). The CDR3 sequence is 15 residues long. From germline, CDR1 is KGHSH and CDR2 LQKENI. With 2 bases removed from V and 5 bases from J, the gap between germline ends came to 12 bases. The CDR3 loop is CASSPIQDRTGELFF. DNA of the CDR3: TGTGCCAGCTCACCAATACAGGATCGAACCGGGGAGCTGTTTTTT.

The rearrangement uses TRBV6-2 or TRBV6-3 and TRBJ2-1; a weak D match, TRBD2 (6 bases). Between the trimmed V and J ends, which lost 2 bases and 2 bases, there was a span of 10 bases. CDR1 MNHEY and CDR2 SVGEGT come from the germline V gene. CDR3 length equals 15 residues. The CDR3 sequence is CASSYQTGAYNEQFF. Written as DNA, the CDR3 is TGTGCCAGCAGTTACCAAACGGGAGCCTACAATGAGCAGTTCTTC.

This chain uses TRBV14 with TRBJ2-3; TRBD2 matches at 15 bases. The V segment lost 4 bases and the J segment 6 bases; nucleotides outside the gene matches: 2. This CDR3 is built from 15 residues. CDR1 and CDR2 from the germline V gene are SGHDN and FVKESK. The DNA of the CDR3 is TGTGCCAGCAGCCGGACTAGCGGGAGGGTGGATACGCAGTATTTT. Translated: CASSRTSGRVDTQYF.

This chain uses TRBV27 with TRBJ2-7; 7 bases match TRBD2. Germline lookup yields CDR1 MNHEY and CDR2 SMNVEV (reference sequence). Unmatched junction bases numbered 6, after V lost 3 bases and J lost 4 bases. CDR3 size: 14 residues. Here the CDR3 reads CASSLASGMYEQYF. The CDR3, as DNA: TGTGCCAGCAGTTTGGCCAGCGGGATGTACGAGCAGTACTTC.

The V call is TRBV29-1, the J call TRBJ2-7; maybe TRBD2 (6 bases). From germline, CDR1 is SQVTM and CDR2 ANQGSEA. This CDR3 has 15 amino acids. Between the trimmed V and J ends, which lost 6 bases and 0 bases, there was a span of 18 bases. The chain's CDR3 is CSVRRGAGSSYEQYF. The CDR3, as DNA: TGCAGCGTCCGACGGGGCGCGGGAAGCTCCTACGAGCAGTACTTC.

The V call is TRBV21-1, the J call TRBJ1-1; the table's D gene call, TRBD1, was not cross checked with the DNA. TRBV21-1 has pseudogene status. The CDR3 consists of 19 residues. The CDR3 nucleotides are TGTGCCAGCAGCAAAGCTTCCGGGACAGGGTTGGTAGGCCACGCTGAAGCTTTCTTT. Encoded protein: CASSKASGTGLVGHAEAFF.

V is TRBV5-1 and J is TRBJ2-1, with D possibly matching TRBD2 (6 bases). This CDR3 region has 15 residues. In germline, CDR1 is SGHRS, CDR2 YFSETQ. The ends were cut back, 4 bases at V and 2 bases at J, with 13 bases in the middle. Here the CDR3 DNA reads TGCGCCAGCAGCGCCTTTAGGGAGGCCTACAATGAGCAGTTCTTC. It yields the protein CASSAFREAYNEQFF.

Only one count was recorded for this clone. The V call is TRBV6-5, the J call TRBJ2-7; D is undetermined. Germline CDR1 MNHEY, CDR2 SVGAGI. Trimming shortened V by 6 bases and J by 1 base, and 13 bases separated the two germline ends. This CDR3 region has 14 residues. CDR3 sequence: CASSQSGRSYEQYF. The DNA of the CDR3 is TGTGCCAGCAGCCAGAGTGGACGGTCCTACGAGCAGTACTTC.

This clone was seen just once. V and J are TRBV19 and TRBJ2-7; a possible D gene is TRBD1 (6 bases). The germline V gene encodes CDR1 LNHDA and CDR2 SQIVND (reference sequence). The CDR3 extends over 13 amino acids. Between the trimmed V and J ends, which lost 5 bases and 3 bases, there was a span of 11 bases. Here the CDR3 DNA reads TGTGCCAGTAGTCCCAACAGGGACTACGAGCAGTACTTC. Its protein is CASSPNRDYEQYF.